This T cell receptor (beta chain) was recovered during a study of blood T cell repertoires in COVID-19. At the level of the study: Specimens from acute and convalescent COVID-19 originated in the United States, Italy and Spain.

As processed by the authors: By means of reference gene primer amplification, nucleated cell counts were estimated. Generated by immunoSEQ multiplex PCR, the TCRdb table keeps only in-frame clones and is missing some. V, J and clone size were drawn from that table, and D and trimming were deduced from the DNA. This sample yields fewer than 50,000 clones, of which approximately 87% are seen a single time; around an eighth belongs to the top ten. This CDR3 has 13 amino acids. V was trimmed by 5 bases and J by 6 bases, leaving 12 bases between them. Germline V gene sequence: CDR1 KGHDR, CDR2 SFDVKD. This sequence joins TRBV24-1 and TRBJ1-2; D is possibly TRBD1 (5 bases). The TCR originated in a human donor in a cohort sampled during active COVID-19. The sample comprised peripheral blood. Written as DNA, the CDR3 is TGTGCCACCAGTGCCCTGGGGGGGGATGGCTACACCTTC. The encoded protein is CATSALGGDGYTF.